This T cell receptor beta chain appears in the sequencing data of a study of T cell responses to AZD1222 COVID-19 vaccine. Study context: It was second doses at about 4 or about 12 weeks that were pooled.

Some clones are missing from TCRdb's copy, which holds only in-frame ones; the method was immunoSEQ multiplex PCR. This sample has about 140,000 clones, with approximately 90% found just once. Findings and caveats of the study: Researchers took repertoire samples only after the peak T cell response had come. The donor cohort was predominantly white British with a female majority, and clonal diversity may have been underestimated. Compared with day 0, the breadth and depth of the Spike-specific TCR repertoire rose significantly after two doses of AZD1222.

The CDR3 is made up of 13 amino acids. Germline V gene data show CDR1 as GTSNPN and CDR2 as SVGIG (reference sequence). The V end lost 8 bases, the J end lost 3 bases, and 13 bases lay between the germline ends. Note on this clone: The antigen is undetermined.

This chain uses TRBV30 with TRBJ2-2; D perhaps matches TRBD1 (6 bases). The sample was peripheral blood, taken on day 0 of AZD1222 vaccination. The receptor was derived from an adult in good health. The CDR3 here is CAKLDSHTGELFF. CDR3 coding DNA: TGTGCCAAATTGGACAGTCACACCGGGGAGCTGTTTTTT.